This entry describes one TCR beta chain. The target antigen is unknown. This sample is part of a study of cytomegalovirus exposure and HLA in healthy donors. Study background: The 95 to 150 validation repertoires were produced on the same platform as the 650 to 800 repertoires of the first cohort. This was reported in a later analysis.

TCRdb's copy holds only in-frame clones and misses some; the assay was immunoSEQ multiplex PCR. The profile shows 200,000 to 300,000 clones, 90% of them singletons. Notes on the study in general: It was around 160 TCR beta chains that were listed as cytomegalovirus-associated. In vitro confirmation showed three CMV-associated chains to be CMV antigen specific.

Separate from the roughly 700-subject first cohort, the approximately 120-subject validation cohort was the one that the donors belonged to. CDR3 length: 16 residues. Germline V gene sequence: CDR1 MGHRA, CDR2 YSYEKL. V dropped 1 base and J dropped 4 bases, with 15 bases sitting between them. The V call is TRBV4-1, the J call TRBJ2-3, with D possibly matching TRBD2 (6 bases). This TCR was sampled from a woman in her twenties or thirties in good health and CMV-seronegative. Sample: PBMCs. CDR3 in amino acids: CASSQGEVAEADTQYF. CDR3 nucleotides: TGCGCCAGCAGCCAAGGGGAGGTCGCGGAGGCAGATACGCAGTATTTT.